This T cell receptor (beta chain) was recorded in a study of blood T cell repertoires in COVID-19. Germline loops: CDR1 ENHRY, CDR2 SYGVKD. The CDR3 consists of 12 residues. Trimming cost V 10 bases and J 6 bases; bases outside gene matches: 7. This table comes from immunoSEQ multiplex PCR, and its TCRdb copy is limited to in-frame clones, with some not included. The repertoire holds nearly 350,000 clones, with around 83% as singletons. Sequenced input: peripheral blood. This chain joins TRBV10-3 and TRBJ1-1; TRBD1 aligns across 8 bases. This sequence originates from a man aged 30 to 45 with active or convalescent COVID-19. CDR3 in amino acids: CATNGQGAEAFF. The CDR3 nucleotides read TGTGCCACCAACGGACAGGGTGCTGAAGCTTTCTTT.